This passage covers 32 T cell receptor beta chains from one sample sequenced in a study of blood T cell repertoires in COVID-19. The repertoire was sequenced with immunoSEQ multiplex PCR; TCRdb's copy has only in-frame clones and lacks some. Of 75,000 or so clones listed, approximately 86% were seen once; the top ten hold 6% to 8%. The sequencing input was peripheral blood. The receptors here all came from a man aged 65-85 years with acute or convalescent COVID-19.

The chain uses TRBV29-1 and TRBJ2-4, with TRBD1 identical over 9 bases. The germline V gene encodes CDR1 SQVTM and CDR2 ANQGSEA. This CDR3 contains 19 residues. Unmatched junction bases numbered 19, after V lost 7 bases and J lost 0 bases. This chain's CDR3 is CSARGQGSGAGLAKNIQYF. The CDR3 DNA is TGCAGCGCAAGAGGACAGGGGTCCGGAGCGGGCCTAGCCAAAAACATTCAGTACTTC.

This chain uses TRBV30 with TRBJ2-7; 11 bases are shared with TRBD1. The germline V gene has CDR1 GTSNPN and CDR2 SVGIG (reference sequence). The ends lost 5 bases at V and 5 bases at J; junction bases unmatched: 5. This CDR3 contains 13 residues. This chain's CDR3 is CAWAWGQGDEQYF. The CDR3, as DNA: TGTGCCTGGGCTTGGGGACAGGGGGACGAGCAGTACTTC. The full variable domain, with the rest looked up from reference TRBV30 and TRBJ2-7, is SQTIHQWPATLVQPVGSPLSLECTVEGTSNPNLYWYRQAAGRGLQLLFYSVGIGQISSEVPQNLSASRPQDRQFILSSKKLLLSDSGFYLCAWAWGQGDEQYFGPGTRLTVT.

The chain has TRBV5-1 and TRBJ2-1; 8 bases match TRBD1. Germline loops: CDR1 SGHRS, CDR2 YFSETQ. This CDR3 contains 15 residues. Trimming cost V 4 bases and J 7 bases; bases outside gene matches: 10. The CDR3: CASSTGQGSGNEQFF. The CDR3 nucleotides read TGCGCCAGCAGCACCGGACAGGGTTCTGGGAATGAGCAGTTCTTC.

The chain employs TRBV5-4 and TRBJ2-1, with a possible D match to TRBD2 (6 bases). Germline V gene lookup returns CDR1 SGHNT and CDR2 YYREEE (reference sequence). The CDR3 loop spans 16 amino acids. V was clipped by 4 bases and J by 2 bases, with 16 bases between them. CDR3 sequence (DNA): TGTGCCAGCAGCACCCCGGTGGGGGGAGCCTACAATGAGCAGTTCTTC. Protein sequence: CASSTPVGGAYNEQFF.

The chain carries TRBV4-1 and TRBJ2-1; 11 bases fit TRBD2. This CDR3 is 17 amino acids long. Germline V CDR1 and CDR2: MGHRA, YSYEKL. V was pared by 0 bases and J by 7 bases, with 8 bases of the junction left unmatched. DNA for the CDR3: TGCGCCAGCAGCCAAGATTTTGTAGCGGGAGGGCAGAATGAGCAGTTCTTC. This encodes CASSQDFVAGGQNEQFF.

This clone has more than one count but fewer than ten. This chain joins TRBV28 and TRBJ2-1, with TRBD2 matching 11 bases. Trimming took 9 bases from V and 1 from J; bases not matched to a gene: 5. Germline loops: CDR1 MDHEN, CDR2 SYDVKM. This CDR3 has 15 amino acids. As DNA, the CDR3 is TGTGCCAGGCCGGGACTAGCGGATTCCTACAATGAGCAGTTCTTC. Its protein is CARPGLADSYNEQFF.

The chain has TRBV4-1 and TRBJ1-4, with D perhaps TRBD1 (6 bases). The CDR3 has 15 residues. V lost 0 bases and J 3 bases, leaving 8 bases between the germline ends. The germline CDR1 and CDR2 sequences are MGHRA and YSYEKL. CDR3 in DNA: TGCGCCAGCAGCCAAGAATGGACAGCTAATGAAAAACTGTTTTTT. Protein sequence: CASSQEWTANEKLFF.

This clone was picked up one time. For the CDR3, the DNA is TGTGCCAGCAGCCCCGACAGGGTGGCCTATGGCTACACCTTC. Amino acids: CASSPDRVAYGYTF. V and J are TRBV6-5 and TRBJ1-2; 7 positions agree with TRBD1. Germline V gene lookup returns CDR1 MNHEY and CDR2 SVGAGI. This CDR3 comprises 14 residues. Trimming cost V 6 bases and J 4 bases; bases outside gene matches: 8.

The chain links TRBV5-1 to TRBJ2-2; 11 bases are shared with TRBD2. The CDR3 extends over 20 amino acids. Trimming at V came to 4 bases and at J to 0 bases, leaving 14 bases not matched to a gene. CDR1 and CDR2 from the germline V gene are SGHRS and YFSETQ. The CDR3 sequence is CASSPTLTSGGTPNTGELFF. The CDR3 nucleotides read TGCGCCAGCAGCCCGACGCTAACTAGCGGGGGAACTCCGAACACCGGGGAGCTGTTTTTT.

There are a few counts of this clone. This sequence joins TRBV5-5 and TRBJ1-5; TRBD1 matches 8 bases. This CDR3 comprises 18 residues. Germline V CDR1 and CDR2: SGHKS, YYEKEE (reference sequence). Trimming took 3 bases from V and 5 from J; bases not matched to a gene: 16. The CDR3, as DNA: TGTGCCAGCAGCTCCATGCTACAGGGGGTCCAACCCCATCAGCCCCAGCATTTT. Protein product: CASSSMLQGVQPHQPQHF.

The chain employs TRBV5-5 and TRBJ1-3; TRBD1 might be the D (6 bases). Germline CDR1 is SGHKS and CDR2 is YYEKEE (reference sequence). The V end was cut by 3 bases, the J end by 0 bases, with 10 bases between. The CDR3 totals 15 residues. This CDR3 reads CASSSDRNSGNTIYF. The CDR3 coding sequence is TGTGCCAGCAGCTCGGACAGAAACTCTGGAAACACCATATATTTT.

This clone was recorded a few times. The V call is TRBV28, the J call TRBJ1-2, with D perhaps TRBD1 (5 bases). V gave up 2 bases and J gave up 8 bases, with 9 bases separating them. The CDR3 runs to 12 residues. Germline lookup yields CDR1 MDHEN and CDR2 SYDVKM. CDR3 sequence: CASSLGGKGYTF. The CDR3 DNA is TGTGCCAGCAGTTTAGGGGGGAAAGGCTACACCTTC.

This sequence joins TRBV5-4 and TRBJ2-3; possibly TRBD1 for D (6 bases). Germline V CDR1 and CDR2: SGHNT, YYREEE (reference sequence). V lost 3 bases to trimming and J lost 5 bases, with 10 bases between them. CDR3 length: 13 residues. Here the CDR3 reads CASSWSQGDTQYF. The CDR3 nucleotides are TGTGCCAGCAGCTGGTCACAGGGAGATACGCAGTATTTT.

V usage is TRBV7-9 and J usage is TRBJ2-7; a weak D match, TRBD2 (6 bases). V was cut by 2 bases and J by 1 base, with 18 bases left in between. The CDR3 is 17 residues long. Germline lookup yields CDR1 SEHNR and CDR2 FQNEAQ (reference sequence). The chain's CDR3 is CASSLYGGLVSSYEQYF. DNA for the CDR3: TGTGCCAGCAGCTTATACGGGGGATTGGTCTCTTCCTACGAGCAGTACTTC. Filled out from reference TRBV7-9 and TRBJ2-7, the complete variable domain reads DTGVSQNPRHKITKRGQNVTFRCDPISEHNRLYWYRQTLGQGPEFLTYFQNEAQLEKSRLLSDRFSAERPKGSFSTLEIQRTEQGDSAMYLCASSLYGGLVSSYEQYFGPGTRLTVT.

A few counts support this clone. CDR3 loop: CASSLSQRAFF. As DNA, the CDR3 is TGTGCCAGCAGTTTATCTCAGAGGGCTTTCTTT. The chain is built from TRBV12-3 or TRBV12-4 and TRBJ1-1, with D unresolved. Between the trimmed V and J ends, which lost 2 bases and 11 bases, there was a span of 9 bases. There are 11 residues in the CDR3.

The chain carries TRBV12-3 or TRBV12-4 and TRBJ1-6, with D unresolved. The CDR3 contains 13 residues. Deletions cut 6 bases from V and 5 bases from J, with 8 bases between. The CDR3 nucleotides read TGTGCCAGCAGAAAAATAGATAATTCACCCCTCCACTTT. Translation gives CASRKIDNSPLHF.

CDR3 sequence reads: CASSLVEGFEAFF. The CDR3 coding sequence is TGTGCCAGCAGCTTAGTTGAGGGTTTTGAAGCTTTCTTT. This chain uses TRBV7-2 with TRBJ1-1; D remains unclear. This CDR3 is 13 amino acids long. The germline V gene has CDR1 SGHTA and CDR2 FQGNSA. Trimming stripped 1 base from V and 7 bases from J, with 10 bases between. The variable domain in full, completed from reference TRBV7-2 and TRBJ1-1, reads GAGVSQSPSNKVTEKGKDVELRCDPISGHTALYWYRQSLGQGLEFLIYFQGNSAPDKSGLPSDRFSAERTGGSVSTLTIQRTQQEDSAVYLCASSLVEGFEAFFGQGTRLTVV.

This chain connects TRBV4-3 to TRBJ1-4; 10 bases are shared with TRBD1. V gave up 1 base and J gave up 7 bases; unmatched junction bases: 6. The CDR3 length is 16 residues. In germline, CDR1 is LGHNA, CDR2 YSLEER. CDR3 sequence: CASSQVRTGGGEKLFF. The CDR3 region has the DNA TGCGCCAGCAGCCAAGTAAGGACAGGGGGAGGTGAAAAACTGTTTTTT.

The rearrangement uses TRBV25-1 and TRBJ1-1, with D maybe TRBD1 (5 bases). CDR1 is MGHDK, CDR2 SYGVNS, per germline. The V gene lost 1 base and the J gene lost 4 bases, with 10 bases spanning the gap. The CDR3 runs 14 residues. CDR3 DNA sequence: TGTGCCAGCAGTGAATTCCGGGGGGGCACTGAAGCTTTCTTT. Translated: CASSEFRGGTEAFF.

The V call is TRBV6-5, the J call TRBJ1-1; 8 nucleotides agree with TRBD1. The V and J ends lost 6 bases and 4 bases, in that order; junction bases with no gene match: 4. Germline lookup yields CDR1 MNHEY and CDR2 SVGAGI. The CDR3 spans 13 residues. CDR3 sequence: CASRPTGGTEAFF. CDR3 in DNA: TGTGCCAGCAGGCCAACAGGGGGCACTGAAGCTTTCTTT.

The chain carries TRBV4-3 and TRBJ2-1; perhaps TRBD2 as D (7 bases). V lost 5 bases, J lost 4 bases, and 15 bases lay in between. CDR1 is LGHNA and CDR2 is YSLEER in the germline V gene. This CDR3 is 15 amino acids long. This CDR3 is CASSTREGGYNEQFF. The CDR3 DNA is TGCGCCAGCAGCACCAGGGAGGGGGGTTACAATGAGCAGTTCTTC.

V gene TRBV18 combines with J gene TRBJ1-1, with TRBD1 as a possible D gene (6 bases). Trimming removed 5 bases from V and 1 base from J, with 8 bases in between. The germline V gene encodes CDR1 KGHSH and CDR2 LQKENI. The CDR3 loop spans 13 amino acids. In nucleotides, the CDR3 is TGTGCCAGCTCAGAGGACAGGAACACTGAAGCTTTCTTT. Translation gives CASSEDRNTEAFF.

The chain links TRBV29-1 to TRBJ2-7; 7 bases fit TRBD1. The junction had 5 bases not matched to a gene; V was cut back by 4 bases and J by 5 bases. The CDR3 sequence is 12 residues long. Per germline, CDR1 SQVTM and CDR2 ANQGSEA. CDR3 sequence (DNA): TGCAGCGTTGGACAGGGTCTCCACGAGCAGTACTTC. The encoded protein is CSVGQGLHEQYF.

The chain joins TRBV3-1 (or the pseudogene TRBV3-2) to TRBJ1-3, with 7 bases that match TRBD1. CDR1 and CDR2 (germline): LGHDT, YNNKEL (reference sequence). The V segment lost 6 bases and the J segment 4 bases; nucleotides outside the gene matches: 9. The CDR3 extends over 15 amino acids. CDR3 sequence: CASRQTGIGGNTIYF. CDR3 in DNA: TGTGCCAGCAGGCAGACAGGGATCGGAGGAAACACCATATATTTT.

This chain uses TRBV19 with TRBJ1-1; D perhaps matches TRBD1 (5 bases). CDR1 is LNHDA, CDR2 SQIVND, per germline (reference sequence). The CDR3 has 14 residues. Trimming pared 6 bases from V and 1 base from J, leaving 12 bases between. Written as DNA, the CDR3 is TGTGCCAGTAGATTGGGCAGGGCGAACACTGAAGCTTTCTTT. This sequence encodes CASRLGRANTEAFF. The full variable domain, with the rest looked up from reference TRBV19 and TRBJ1-1, is DGGITQSPKYLFRKEGQNVTLSCEQNLNHDAMYWYRQDPGQGLRLIYYSQIVNDFQKGDIAEGYSVSREKKESFPLTVTSAQKNPTAFYLCASRLGRANTEAFFGQGTRLTVV.

The genes are TRBV19 and TRBJ2-1, with 13 bases matching TRBD2. The J segment lost 9 bases and the V segment lost 8 bases, leaving 7 bases of the junction unmatched. CDR3 length: 14 residues. The germline V gene encodes CDR1 LNHDA and CDR2 SQIVND (reference sequence). CDR3 sequence reads: CASGPRLAGGEQFF. CDR3 DNA sequence: TGTGCCAGTGGGCCGCGACTAGCGGGAGGTGAGCAGTTCTTC. The full variable domain, in which reference TRBV19 and TRBJ2-1 provide the parts outside the CDR3, is DGGITQSPKYLFRKEGQNVTLSCEQNLNHDAMYWYRQDPGQGLRLIYYSQIVNDFQKGDIAEGYSVSREKKESFPLTVTSAQKNPTAFYLCASGPRLAGGEQFFGPGTRLTVL.

The table lists this clone with a count of one. Written as DNA, the CDR3 is TGTGCCAGCAGCTTGGCCAGCACAGATACGCAGTATTTT. It yields the protein CASSLASTDTQYF. The rearrangement joins TRBV7-9 to TRBJ2-3; no clear D. The V gene's germline CDR1 is SEHNR and CDR2 FQNEAQ (reference sequence). The CDR3 has 13 residues. V lost 3 bases to trimming and J lost 0 bases, with 4 bases between them.

This chain links TRBV2 with TRBJ2-1, with 7 bases lining up with TRBD2. The CDR3 has 15 residues. Germline V lookup: CDR1 SNHLY, CDR2 FYNNEI. V lost 6 bases, J lost 2 bases, and 7 bases stayed unmatched. CDR3: CASRAQREAYNEQFF. The CDR3 nucleotides are TGTGCCAGCAGGGCTCAACGGGAGGCCTACAATGAGCAGTTCTTC.

This chain uses TRBV19 with TRBJ2-1; 9 nucleotides agree with TRBD2. This CDR3 comprises 15 residues. Germline CDR1 is LNHDA and CDR2 is SQIVND (reference sequence). After removal of 4 bases from V and 4 bases from J, the junction contained 5 bases not matched to a gene. The CDR3 DNA sequence: TGTGCCAGTAGTAGAGGACTAGCGCTTTACAATGAGCAGTTCTTC. Its translation: CASSRGLALYNEQFF.

A word on this clone: The identical CDR3 is also encoded by other nucleotide sequences in the sample. The gene calls are TRBV5-1 and TRBJ2-1, with D possibly TRBD2 on 6 matching bases. V lost 0 bases, J lost 4 bases, and 8 bases lay in between. Germline V gene lookup returns CDR1 SGHRS and CDR2 YFSETQ. There are 14 residues in the CDR3. CDR3 protein: CASSLGGGYNEQFF. The CDR3 nucleotides are TGCGCCAGCAGCTTGGGTGGGGGGTACAATGAGCAGTTCTTC.

This sequence joins TRBV6-5 and TRBJ1-4; no reliable D call. The CDR3 is 15 amino acids. The V and J ends lost 4 bases and 7 bases respectively, with 16 bases between them. Germline CDR1 and CDR2: MNHEY and SVGAGI. CDR3 in DNA: TGTGCCAGCAGTTCGACTCTCGGGTCCCTTGAAAAACTGTTTTTT. It is translated as CASSSTLGSLEKLFF.

The chain combines TRBV10-3 with TRBJ1-1, with no clear D. The CDR3 is 15 residues long. Trimming took 3 bases from V and 0 from J, leaving 11 bases between them. Germline CDR1 and CDR2: ENHRY and SYGVKD. The DNA of the CDR3 is TGTGCCATCAGTGATGGGCCTAATATGAACACTGAAGCTTTCTTT. Its protein product is CAISDGPNMNTEAFF.